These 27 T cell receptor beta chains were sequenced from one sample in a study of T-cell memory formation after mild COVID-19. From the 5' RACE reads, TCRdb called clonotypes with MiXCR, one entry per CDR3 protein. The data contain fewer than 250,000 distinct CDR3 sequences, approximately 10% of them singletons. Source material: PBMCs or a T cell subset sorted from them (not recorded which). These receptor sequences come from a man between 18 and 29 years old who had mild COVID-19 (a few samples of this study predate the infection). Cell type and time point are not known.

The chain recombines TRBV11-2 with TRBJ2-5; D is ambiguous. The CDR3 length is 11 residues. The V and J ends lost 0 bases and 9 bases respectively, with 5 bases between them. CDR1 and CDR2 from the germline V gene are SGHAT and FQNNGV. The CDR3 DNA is TGTGCCAGCAGCTTAGAGGGATCCCAGTACTTC. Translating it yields CASSLEGSQYF.

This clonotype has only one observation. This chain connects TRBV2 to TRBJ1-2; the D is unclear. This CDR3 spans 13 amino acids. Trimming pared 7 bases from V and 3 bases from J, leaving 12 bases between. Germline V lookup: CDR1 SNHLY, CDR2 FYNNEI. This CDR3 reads CASTAGWDYGYTF. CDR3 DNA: TGTGCCAGCACCGCCGGGTGGGACTATGGCTACACCTTC.

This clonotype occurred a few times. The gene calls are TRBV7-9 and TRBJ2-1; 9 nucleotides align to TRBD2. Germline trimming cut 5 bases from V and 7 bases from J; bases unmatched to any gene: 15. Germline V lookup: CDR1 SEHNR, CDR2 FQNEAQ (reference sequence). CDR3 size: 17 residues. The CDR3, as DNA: TGTGCCAGCAGCCCCGGCCCTGGTAGCGGGGGTGATAATGAGCAGTTCTTC. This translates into CASSPGPGSGGDNEQFF.

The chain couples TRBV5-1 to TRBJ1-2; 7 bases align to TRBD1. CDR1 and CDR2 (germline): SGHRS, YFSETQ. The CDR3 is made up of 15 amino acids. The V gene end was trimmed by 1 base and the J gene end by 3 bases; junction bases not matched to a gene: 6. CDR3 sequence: CASSLTGVGDYGYTF. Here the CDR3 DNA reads TGCGCCAGCAGCTTGACAGGGGTTGGGGACTATGGCTACACCTTC.

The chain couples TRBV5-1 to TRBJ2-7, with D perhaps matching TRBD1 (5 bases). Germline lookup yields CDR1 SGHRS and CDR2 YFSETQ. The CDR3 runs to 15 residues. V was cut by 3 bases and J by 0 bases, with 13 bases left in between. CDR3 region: CASSSQVGLSYEQYF. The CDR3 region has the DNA TGCGCCAGCAGCTCGCAGGTGGGGCTCTCCTACGAGCAGTACTTC.

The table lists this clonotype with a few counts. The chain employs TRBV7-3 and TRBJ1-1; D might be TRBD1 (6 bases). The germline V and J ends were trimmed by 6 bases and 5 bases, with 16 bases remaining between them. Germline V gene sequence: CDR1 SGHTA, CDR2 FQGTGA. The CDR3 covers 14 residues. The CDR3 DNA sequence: TGTGCCAGCAGTACCACGGGGGCCCCAACTGAAGCTTTCTTT. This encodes CASSTTGAPTEAFF.

In DNA, the CDR3 is TGTGCCTGGAGTGTTGGGGGGACAGGGGCGCTGGGCTACACCTTC. Its protein product is CAWSVGGTGALGYTF. The rearrangement links TRBV30 to TRBJ1-2; 10 bases map to TRBD1. This CDR3 region has 15 residues. The ends lost 0 bases at V and 8 bases at J; junction bases unmatched: 9. Germline values: CDR1 GTSNPN, CDR2 SVGIG (reference sequence).

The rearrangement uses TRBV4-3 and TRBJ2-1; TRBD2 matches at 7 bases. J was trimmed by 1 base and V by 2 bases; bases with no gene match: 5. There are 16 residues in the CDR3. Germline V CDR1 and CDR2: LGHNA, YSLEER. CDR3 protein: CASSQLGGMSYNEQFF. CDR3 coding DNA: TGCGCCAGCAGCCAACTGGGGGGGATGTCCTACAATGAGCAGTTCTTC.

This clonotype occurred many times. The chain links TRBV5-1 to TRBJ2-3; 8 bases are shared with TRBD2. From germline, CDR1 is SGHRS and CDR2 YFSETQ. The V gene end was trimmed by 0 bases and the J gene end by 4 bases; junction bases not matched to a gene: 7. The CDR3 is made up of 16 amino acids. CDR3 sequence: CASSLELADSADTQYF. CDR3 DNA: TGCGCCAGCAGCTTGGAACTAGCGGATAGCGCAGATACGCAGTATTTT.

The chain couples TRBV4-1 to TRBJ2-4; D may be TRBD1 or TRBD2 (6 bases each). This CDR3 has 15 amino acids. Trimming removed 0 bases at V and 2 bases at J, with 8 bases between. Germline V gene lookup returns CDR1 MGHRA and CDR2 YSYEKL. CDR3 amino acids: CASSQEGGTKNIQYF. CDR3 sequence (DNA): TGCGCCAGCAGCCAAGAAGGGGGGACCAAAAACATTCAGTACTTC.

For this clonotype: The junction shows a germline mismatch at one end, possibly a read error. This chain's CDR3 is CASTLSAGLETQYF. The CDR3 DNA is TGTGCCAGCACTTTAAGTGCGGGGCTTGAGACCCAGTACTTC. The chain carries TRBV12-3 or TRBV12-4 and TRBJ2-5, with D tentatively TRBD2 (6 bases). The length of the CDR3 is 14 residues.

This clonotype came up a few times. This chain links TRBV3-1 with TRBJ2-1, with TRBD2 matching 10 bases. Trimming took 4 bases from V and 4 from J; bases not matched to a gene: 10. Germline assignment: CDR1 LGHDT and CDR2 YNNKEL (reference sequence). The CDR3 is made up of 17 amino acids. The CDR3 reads CASSLPSGTSAYNEQFF. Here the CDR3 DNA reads TGTGCCAGCAGCCTCCCCTCCGGGACTAGCGCGTACAATGAGCAGTTCTTC.

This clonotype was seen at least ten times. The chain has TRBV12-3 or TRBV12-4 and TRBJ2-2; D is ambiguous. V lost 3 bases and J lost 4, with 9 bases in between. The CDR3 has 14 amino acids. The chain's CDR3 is CASSFNRRTGELFF. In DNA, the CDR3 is TGTGCCAGCAGTTTCAATCGTCGCACCGGGGAGCTGTTTTTT.

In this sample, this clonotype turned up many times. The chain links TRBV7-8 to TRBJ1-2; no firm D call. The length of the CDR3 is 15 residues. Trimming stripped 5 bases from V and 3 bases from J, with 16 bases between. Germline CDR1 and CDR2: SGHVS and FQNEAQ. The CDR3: CASSPRGGQDYGYTF. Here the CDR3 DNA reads TGTGCCAGCAGCCCCCGCGGAGGTCAGGACTATGGCTACACCTTC.

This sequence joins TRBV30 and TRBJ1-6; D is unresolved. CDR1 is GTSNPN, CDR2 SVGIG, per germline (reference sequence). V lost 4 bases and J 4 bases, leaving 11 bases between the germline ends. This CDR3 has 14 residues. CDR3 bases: TGTGCCTGGACGTTACAGCTGTATAATTCACCCCTCCACTTT. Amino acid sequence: CAWTLQLYNSPLHF.

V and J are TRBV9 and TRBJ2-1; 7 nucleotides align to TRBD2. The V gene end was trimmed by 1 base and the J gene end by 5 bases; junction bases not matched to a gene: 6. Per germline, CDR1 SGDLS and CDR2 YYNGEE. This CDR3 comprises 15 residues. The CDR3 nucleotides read TGTGCCAGCAGCGTATGGGGGGGAAATAACAATGAGCAGTTCTTC. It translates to CASSVWGGNNNEQFF.

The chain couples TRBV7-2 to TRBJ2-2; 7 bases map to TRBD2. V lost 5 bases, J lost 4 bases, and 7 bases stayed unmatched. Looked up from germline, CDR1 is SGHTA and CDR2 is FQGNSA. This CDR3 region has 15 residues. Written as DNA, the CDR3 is TGTGCCAGCAGCGCCGGGCCGGGGGGCACCGGGGAGCTGTTTTTT. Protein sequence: CASSAGPGGTGELFF.

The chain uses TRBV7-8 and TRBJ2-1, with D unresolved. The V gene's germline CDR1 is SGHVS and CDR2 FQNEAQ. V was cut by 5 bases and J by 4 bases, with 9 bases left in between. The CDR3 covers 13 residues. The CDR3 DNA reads TGTGCCAGCAGCACGCACCCTTACAATGAGCAGTTCTTC. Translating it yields CASSTHPYNEQFF.

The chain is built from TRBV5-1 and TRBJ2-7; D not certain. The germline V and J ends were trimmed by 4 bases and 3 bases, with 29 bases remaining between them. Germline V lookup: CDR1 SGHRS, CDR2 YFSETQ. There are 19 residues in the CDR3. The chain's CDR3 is CASSPLPNESRKLYYEQYV. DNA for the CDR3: TGCGCCAGCAGCCCACTCCCGAACGAGTCGCGGAAGTTGTACTACGAGCAGTACGTC.

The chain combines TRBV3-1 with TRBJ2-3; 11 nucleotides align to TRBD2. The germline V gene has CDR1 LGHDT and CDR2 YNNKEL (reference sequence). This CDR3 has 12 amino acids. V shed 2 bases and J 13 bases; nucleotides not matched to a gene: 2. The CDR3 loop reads CASSQTSGGKYF. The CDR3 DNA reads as TGTGCCAGCAGCCAAACTAGCGGGGGCAAGTATTTT.

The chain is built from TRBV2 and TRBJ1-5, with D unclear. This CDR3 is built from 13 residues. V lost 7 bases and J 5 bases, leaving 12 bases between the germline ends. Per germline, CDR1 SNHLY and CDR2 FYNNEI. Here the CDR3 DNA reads TGTGCCAGCATCTTTAGCGTAGATCAGCCCCAGCATTTT. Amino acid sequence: CASIFSVDQPQHF.

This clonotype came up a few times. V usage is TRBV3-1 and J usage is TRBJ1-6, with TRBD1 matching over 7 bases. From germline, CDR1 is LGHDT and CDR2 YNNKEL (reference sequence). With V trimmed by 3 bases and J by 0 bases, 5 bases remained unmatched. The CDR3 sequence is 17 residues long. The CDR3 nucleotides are TGTGCCAGCAGCCAGAGAGGGGGCTACTCCTATAATTCACCCCTCCACTTT. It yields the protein CASSQRGGYSYNSPLHF. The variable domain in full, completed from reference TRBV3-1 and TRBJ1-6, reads DTAVSQTPKYLVTQMGNDKSIKCEQNLGHDTMYWYKQDSKKFLKIMFSYNNKELIINETVPNRFSPKSPDKAHLNLHINSLELGDSAVYFCASSQRGGYSYNSPLHFGNGTRLTVT.

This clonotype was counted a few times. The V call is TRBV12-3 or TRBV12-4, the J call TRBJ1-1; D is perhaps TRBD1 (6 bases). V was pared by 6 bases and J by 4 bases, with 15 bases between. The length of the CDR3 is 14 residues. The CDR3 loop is CASRPRGGGTEAFF. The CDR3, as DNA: TGTGCCAGCAGACCCCGCGGAGGGGGCACTGAAGCTTTCTTT.

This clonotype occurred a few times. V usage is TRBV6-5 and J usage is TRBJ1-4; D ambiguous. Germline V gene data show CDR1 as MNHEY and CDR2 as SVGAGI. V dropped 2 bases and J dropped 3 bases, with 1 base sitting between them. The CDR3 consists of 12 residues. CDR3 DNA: TGTGCCAGCAGTTACCCTAATGAAAAACTGTTTTTT. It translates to CASSYPNEKLFF.

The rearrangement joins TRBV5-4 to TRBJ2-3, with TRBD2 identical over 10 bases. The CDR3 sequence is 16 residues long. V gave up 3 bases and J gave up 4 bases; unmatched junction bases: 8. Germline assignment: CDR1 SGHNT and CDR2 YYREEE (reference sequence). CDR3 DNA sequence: TGTGCCAGCAGCTCAGCTAGCGGGGGTTTGGCAGATACGCAGTATTTT. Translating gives CASSSASGGLADTQYF.

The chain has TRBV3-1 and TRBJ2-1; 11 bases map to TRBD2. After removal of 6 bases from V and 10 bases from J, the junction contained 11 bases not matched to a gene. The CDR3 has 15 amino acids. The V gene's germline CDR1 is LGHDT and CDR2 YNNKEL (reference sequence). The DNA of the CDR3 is TGTGCCAGCAGTTTCGTAGCGGGGGGGTCTCTGGAGCAGTTCTTC. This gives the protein CASSFVAGGSLEQFF.

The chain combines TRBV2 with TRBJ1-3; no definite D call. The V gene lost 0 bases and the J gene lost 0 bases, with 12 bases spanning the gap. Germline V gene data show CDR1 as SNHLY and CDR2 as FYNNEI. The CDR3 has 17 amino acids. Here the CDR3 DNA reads TGTGCCAGCAGTGAAGCCCCAACACAAAGCTCTGGAAACACCATATATTTT. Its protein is CASSEAPTQSSGNTIYF. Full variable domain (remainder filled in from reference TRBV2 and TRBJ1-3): EPEVTQTPSHQVTQMGQEVILRCVPISNHLYFYWYRQILGQKVEFLVSFYNNEISEKSEIFDDQFSVERPDGSNFTLKIRSTKLEDSAMYFCASSEAPTQSSGNTIYFGEGSWLTVV.